This T cell receptor (beta chain) stems from a study of human T cells and chemical hapten exposure. Study-wide context: Mostly female patients had alopecia areata, totalis or universalis.

Time point described: patch test 3, about 24 weeks after DPC sensitization. Treatment denoted: therapeutic diphenylcyclopropenone sensitization with weekly scalp DPC. Drawing of blood took place ahead of applying each patch test. TCRdb redid the calling of the RACE reads with MiXCR, one entry per CDR3 protein. The table shows fewer than 200,000 distinct CDR3 sequences, with 28% occurring only once. This clonotype has a handful of counts. Source: whole blood, taken in connection with sensitization to the hapten diphenylcyclopropenone (DPC). The origin of this receptor is a woman between 18 and 30 years old with alopecia areata. Some clones in this sample may be carry-over from other donors' samples.

The CDR3 bases are TGCGCCAGCAGCTTGGCAGCAAGGCAGACCACTCGACGGAACACTGAAGCTTTCTTT. Translation gives CASSLAARQTTRRNTEAFF. The chain uses TRBV5-1 and TRBJ1-1, with D unresolved. Trimming removed 0 bases at V and 1 base at J, with 22 bases between. This CDR3 has 19 amino acids. CDR1 and CDR2 from the germline V gene are SGHRS and YFSETQ.